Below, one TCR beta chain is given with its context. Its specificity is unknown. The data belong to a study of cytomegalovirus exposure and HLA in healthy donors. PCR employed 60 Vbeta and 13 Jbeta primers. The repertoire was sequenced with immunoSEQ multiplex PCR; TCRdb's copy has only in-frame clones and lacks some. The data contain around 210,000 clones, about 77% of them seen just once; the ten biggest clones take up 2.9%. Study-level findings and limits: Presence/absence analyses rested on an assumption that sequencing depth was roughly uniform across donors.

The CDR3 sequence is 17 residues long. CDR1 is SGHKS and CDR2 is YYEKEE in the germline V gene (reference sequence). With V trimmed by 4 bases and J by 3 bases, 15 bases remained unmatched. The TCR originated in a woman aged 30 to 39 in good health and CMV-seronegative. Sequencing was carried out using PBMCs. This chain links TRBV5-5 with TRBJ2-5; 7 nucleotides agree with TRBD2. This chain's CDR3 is CASSGAWGGELKETQYF. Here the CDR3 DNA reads TGTGCCAGCAGCGGCGCTTGGGGGGGAGAATTGAAAGAGACCCAGTACTTC.